The 3 T cell receptor beta chains in this list originate from one sample, sequenced in a study of cytomegalovirus exposure and HLA in healthy donors. This PCR relied on a set of 60 Vbeta primers and 13 Jbeta primers. The table came from immunoSEQ multiplex PCR; TCRdb's copy has only in-frame clones and leaves some out. The profile shows approximately 190,000 clones, roughly 80% of them singletons. What was sequenced was PBMCs. Receptors were obtained from a man aged 40-50 years in good health and CMV-seropositive.

The chain links TRBV11-2 to TRBJ2-5, with a possible D match to TRBD2 (6 bases). V lost 1 base, J lost 7 bases, and 13 bases lay in between. The CDR3 totals 14 residues. From germline, CDR1 is SGHAT and CDR2 FQNNGV. The CDR3 DNA reads TGTGCCAGCAGCTTAGGTGGGACTTTTCCGACCCAGTACTTC. Protein sequence: CASSLGGTFPTQYF.

V is TRBV11-3 and J is TRBJ1-1, with 8 bases lining up with TRBD1. V lost 6 bases and J lost 5; bases outside the gene matches: 5. The germline V gene encodes CDR1 SGHNT and CDR2 YENEEA. The CDR3 is made up of 13 amino acids. The CDR3 nucleotides are TGTGCCAGCAGGGCAACAGGGGGGACTGAAGCTTTCTTT. This encodes CASRATGGTEAFF. The full variable domain, rest sourced from reference TRBV11-3 and TRBJ1-1, is EAGVVQSPRYKIIEKKQPVAFWCNPISGHNTLYWYLQNLGQGPELLIRYENEEAVDDSQLPKDRFSAERLKGVDSTLKIQPAELGDSAVYLCASRATGGTEAFFGQGTRLTVV.

The chain joins TRBV7-2 to TRBJ1-5, with 7 bases that match TRBD1. The CDR3 contains 15 residues. CDR1 and CDR2 (germline): SGHTA, FQGNSA. With V trimmed by 4 bases and J by 7 bases, 10 bases remained unmatched. CDR3 loop: CASSSSPGQPQPQHF. CDR3 bases: TGTGCCAGCAGCTCCTCTCCGGGACAGCCGCAGCCCCAGCATTTT.